This TCR beta chain is from a study of blood T cell repertoires in COVID-19. Under the authors' procedure: Counts of nucleated cells, estimated from reference gene primer amplification, were obtained. Data came from immunoSEQ multiplex PCR; TCRdb stores just in-frame clones and leaves some out. That table supplies the V and J calls and clone size; D and trimming were determined from the DNA. The sample lists about 33,000 clones; about 86% were seen once. CDR3 length: 12 residues. The V gene lost 5 bases and the J gene lost 0 bases, with 3 bases spanning the gap. Sequencing was performed on peripheral blood. The rearrangement uses TRBV12-3 or TRBV12-4 and TRBJ2-3; D call uncertain. This receptor was taken from a human donor in a cohort sampled during active COVID-19. In DNA, the CDR3 is TGTGCCAGCAGTCTTAGCACAGATACGCAGTATTTT. Encoded protein: CASSLSTDTQYF.